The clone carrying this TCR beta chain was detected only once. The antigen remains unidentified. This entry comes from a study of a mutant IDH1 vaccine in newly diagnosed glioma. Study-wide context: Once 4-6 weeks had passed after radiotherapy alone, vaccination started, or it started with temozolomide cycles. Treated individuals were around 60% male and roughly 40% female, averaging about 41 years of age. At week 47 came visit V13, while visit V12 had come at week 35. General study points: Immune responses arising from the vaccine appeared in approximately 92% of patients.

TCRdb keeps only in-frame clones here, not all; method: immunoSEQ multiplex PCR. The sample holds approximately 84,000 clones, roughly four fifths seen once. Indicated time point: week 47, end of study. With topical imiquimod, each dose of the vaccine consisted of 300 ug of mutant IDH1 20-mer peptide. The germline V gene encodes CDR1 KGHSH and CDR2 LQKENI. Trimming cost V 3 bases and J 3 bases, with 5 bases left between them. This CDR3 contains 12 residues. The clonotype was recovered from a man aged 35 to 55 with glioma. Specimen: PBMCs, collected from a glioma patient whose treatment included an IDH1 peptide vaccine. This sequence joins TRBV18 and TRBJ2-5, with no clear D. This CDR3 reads CASSPLEETQYF. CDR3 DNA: TGTGCCAGCTCACCTTTGGAAGAGACCCAGTACTTC. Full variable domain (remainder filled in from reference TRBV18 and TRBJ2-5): NAGVMQNPRHLVRRRGQEARLRCSPMKGHSHVYWYRQLPEEGLKFMVYLQKENIIDESGMPKERFSAEFPKEGPSILRIQQVVRGDSAAYFCASSPLEETQYFGPGTRLLVL.